This paragraph reports one T cell receptor (beta chain). The antigen is undetermined. An end of the junction does not agree with germline; a read error may underlie this. Synthesis of TCR beta cDNA was carried out from 450 to 650 ng total RNA with a constant-region primer. Three nested multiplex PCR rounds of slightly modified ARM-PCR generated TCR beta libraries. In TCRdb, the multiplex PCR reads were re-called with MiXCR into one record per CDR3 protein. This table has approximately 110,000 distinct CDR3 sequences, around 62% appearing once. This sample is drawn from a study of tumor-infiltrating lymphocytes in primary liver carcinoma. As for the study in general: Samples had roughly 3.65 to 7.5 million productive TCRbeta reads, comparable between tissue types.

Study-level findings and limits: Only around 8-25% of top clones occurred in all five tumor regions. Blood trailed tumors significantly in top-250-clone fraction (p = 0.039).

Each 20-30 mg portion of unsorted bulk tissue served as the source for co-extraction of RNA and DNA. Sampling of every tumor involved five separate regions. These included the tumor centre. This clonotype was sampled from a woman aged 55-70 years with primary liver carcinoma and hepatitis B virus infection. The sequencing input was liver tumor tissue from sampling region 1. Subset meaning: tumor region T1, superior pole.

CDR3 sequence (DNA): TGCGCCAGCAGCTTAGAGAGGTCCTCCGACGCTTTCTTT. It yields the protein CASSLERSSDAFF. The chain employs TRBV11-2 and TRBJ1-1, with no clear D. Germline CDR1 and CDR2: SGHAT and FQNNGV. CDR3 length equals 13 residues. The full variable domain, with the rest looked up from reference TRBV11-2 and TRBJ1-1, is EAGVAQSPRYKIIEKRQSVAFWCNPISGHATLYWYQQILGQGPKLLIQFQNNGVVDDSQLPKDRFSAERLKGVDSTLKIQPAKLEDSAVYLCASSLERSSDAFFGQGTRLTVV.